Here is one T cell receptor (beta chain) with its context. This clonotype was seen more than once but under ten times. Its antigen specificity is not known. No clone much larger than this one lies a single base away; base qualities are absent. This entry is derived from a study of T-cell reconstitution after alpha-beta-depleted transplantation in children (TCRdb year 2016). Broadly, across the study: Using TCR repertoire profiling, the study quantitatively followed how T-cell immune reconstitution unfolded in children after TCRalphabeta/CD19-depleted allogeneic hematopoietic cell transplantation.

The junction shows trimming of 4 bases on V and 5 bases on J, plus 14 bases between the germline ends. CDR1 and CDR2 were assigned from the germline V gene (reference sequence) as DFQATT and SNEGSKA. The CDR3 covers 13 residues, taking in both the cysteine and the phenylalanine. Kept here is only the CDR3 DNA, which spans 39 bases and is read in frame from base 1. The treatment or condition tag for this specimen amounts to: allogeneic hematopoietic cell transplantation with graft depleted of TCRalphabeta T cells and CD19 B cells. The children who served as transplant recipients had been given grafts of TCRalphabeta/CD19-depleted allogeneic hematopoietic cells. Study-wide conclusions, independent of this receptor: Apparently early alphabetaT-cell count recovery about two months after transplant reportedly relied on only several hundred rapidly expanded clones derived from non-depleted graft cells. In some patients, the high TCRbeta diversity seen at day 60 was put down to recipient T cells and intrathymic progenitors that had survived conditioning. The frequencies of hyperexpanded clones fell over the following months, and after one year, T-cell counts and TCRbeta diversity were mostly attributed to newly produced T cells.

Library generation was performed with PCR. Instrument used: Illumina HiSeq 2500. To normalize quantification of the TCRbeta repertoire, the TCR libraries were built with molecular barcoding that relied on unique molecular identifiers. TCRdb ran its own pipeline on the public reads, namely fastp trimming at Q25 and MiXCR clone calling, and kept in-frame beta chains. Each record represents a unique CDR3 protein, reported with the most common genes and DNA among its rows. The sample profile shows a few hundred thousand distinct CDR3 sequences; about a quarter of them were found once. Jointly, the top ten make up just over 35% of the sample.

The specimen was PBMCs, collected before TCRalphabeta/CD19-depleted stem cell transplant. The rearrangement combines TRBV20-1 with TRBJ2-5; the D gene cannot be named for sure. The origin of this receptor is a boy under three years old with Wiskott-Aldrich syndrome, due to receive a stem cell transplant. This receptor has the CDR3 CSAKQLFGETQYF. The DNA sequence is TGCAGTGCTAAACAGCTCTTCGGGGAGACCCAGTACTTC.